This T cell receptor beta chain is drawn from a study of T-cell reconstitution after alpha-beta-depleted transplantation in children (dated by TCRdb to 2015 to 2016). Study-level background: Using TCR repertoire profiling, the study followed T-cell immune reconstitution in a quantitative way in children after TCRalphabeta/CD19-depleted allogeneic hematopoietic cell transplantation. Overall study results and their limits: Over the following months the frequencies of hyperexpanded clones went down, and after one year T-cell counts and TCRbeta diversity were mostly credited to newly produced T cells. About two months after transplant, the apparently early recovery of alphabetaT-cell counts reportedly depended on just several hundred clones that had expanded rapidly and came from non-depleted graft cells. The high TCRbeta diversity at day 60 in some patients was ascribed to recipient T cells and intrathymic progenitors that had survived conditioning.

Sample treatment or condition, as interpreted from the label and publication: allogeneic hematopoietic cell transplantation with graft depleted of TCRalphabeta T cells and CD19 B cells. The children who served as transplant recipients had been given grafts of TCRalphabeta/CD19-depleted allogeneic hematopoietic cells. The receptor library was made with PCR. Sequencing used an Illumina HiSeq 2500. Molecular barcoding was employed in the preparation of TCR libraries, with unique molecular identifiers being used to normalize TCRbeta repertoire quantification. The public reads were run again by TCRdb, first through fastp at Q25 and then through MiXCR, and only productive beta chains were kept. Rows are combined by CDR3 protein, so each entry shows the most common genes and DNA. This sample holds 90,000 to 100,000 distinct CDR3 sequences; less than 25% were observed only once. The ten largest clonotypes hold around a fifth of the sample.

As to this clonotype: Its binding antigen is unknown. Qualities for individual bases were not recorded, and no much larger clone is one base off.

The CDR3 numbers 16 residues from cysteine through phenylalanine. Only CDR3 DNA is held: 48 bases, read in frame from base 1. The germline V gene (reference sequence) yields DFQATT for CDR1 and SNEGSKA for CDR2. For this chain, trimming is 0 bases at the V end and 2 bases at the J end, and the number of junction bases without a gene match is 6. This receptor chain uses TRBV20-1 and TRBJ2-5, with 10 bases in between that match TRBD2. Source: PBMCs, taken before TCRalphabeta/CD19-depleted stem cell transplant. This TCR came from a boy aged 2 to 10 with acute lymphoblastic leukemia, due to receive a stem cell transplant. The bases read TGCAGTGCTAGAGATGGGGCTAGCGGGGGTCAAGAGACCCAGTACTTC. Its translation is CSARDGASGGQETQYF.